This T cell receptor beta chain was identified in a study of blood T cell repertoires in COVID-19. Across the whole study: Researchers got acute and convalescent COVID-19 samples from the United States, Italy and Spain.

Source study methods: Nucleated cell counts were estimated from reference gene primer amplification. Clones were sequenced by immunoSEQ multiplex PCR, and TCRdb holds only the in-frame ones, with some missing. V, J and clone size are those of that table, while D and trimming were read from the DNA. The sample has 250,000 to 300,000 clones; roughly 86% are singletons. Those who participated ranged in age from 18 to 89 years and resided in approximately 23 US areas. Sequencing was performed on PBMCs or T cells enriched from blood (not recorded which). The TCR comes from a woman between 45 and 65 years old who had been exposed to COVID-19.

CDR3 nucleotides: TGCGCCAGCAGCCAAGAAGGACAGGGGCGTCAGCCCCAGCATTTT. Protein: CASSQEGQGRQPQHF. The chain joins TRBV4-1 to TRBJ1-5, with 9 bases aligning to TRBD1. The CDR3 has 15 amino acids. The V segment lost 0 bases and the J segment 6 bases; nucleotides outside the gene matches: 3. Germline CDR1 is MGHRA and CDR2 is YSYEKL.